Following are 29 T cell receptor beta chains from one sample sequenced in a study of blood T cells in healthy people across ages. A second PCR of 7 to 11 cycles used a sample-barcoded 5' primer and a J-beta primer mix. TCRdb redid the calling of the 5' RACE reads with MiXCR, one entry per CDR3 protein. The sample has 1.5 million or so distinct CDR3 sequences, roughly 40% seen once; the top ten hold 6.5% to 10%. The sequenced sample consisted of blood. The receptors originated from a woman aged 18-29 years in good health.

The sample holds a few counts of this clonotype. The chain is built from TRBV6-1 and TRBJ1-2; 8 bases agree with TRBD1. J lost 4 bases, V lost 11 bases, and 12 bases had no gene match. The germline V gene encodes CDR1 MNHNS and CDR2 SASEGT. This CDR3 is 14 amino acids long. CDR3 in amino acids: CAGASRQGLYGYTF. The CDR3 DNA follows: TGTGCCGGGGCATCTAGACAGGGGCTCTATGGCTACACCTTC.

This clonotype was detected a few times. The chain has TRBV27 and TRBJ2-7; perhaps TRBD1 as D (6 bases). Germline V gene data show CDR1 as MNHEY and CDR2 as SMNVEV (reference sequence). The CDR3 sequence is 15 residues long. V shed 3 bases and J shed 1 base, with 13 bases lying between them. In DNA form, the CDR3 reads TGTGCCAGCAGTTTGGGGCCAGGGGTTTCCTACGAGCAGTACTTC. This encodes CASSLGPGVSYEQYF.

The V and J genes are TRBV5-1 and TRBJ2-5; 8 bases line up with TRBD1. Unmatched junction bases numbered 6, after V lost 0 bases and J lost 5 bases. CDR1 is SGHRS, CDR2 YFSETQ, per germline. The length of the CDR3 is 15 residues. The CDR3 loop is CASSLGGTGDETQYF. CDR3 coding DNA: TGCGCCAGCAGCTTGGGAGGGACAGGTGACGAGACCCAGTACTTC.

This chain connects TRBV4-1 to TRBJ1-2; TRBD1 aligns across 7 bases. Germline lookup yields CDR1 MGHRA and CDR2 YSYEKL. Unmatched junction bases numbered 9, after V lost 4 bases and J lost 4 bases. The CDR3 extends over 15 amino acids. Here the CDR3 DNA reads TGCGCCAGCAGCCCGCAAGGGACAGCATCCTATGGCTACACCTTC. It is translated as CASSPQGTASYGYTF.

This clonotype was recorded once. V and J are TRBV20-1 and TRBJ1-5; 9 bases match TRBD1. This CDR3 contains 15 residues. Germline CDR1 is DFQATT and CDR2 is SNEGSKA (reference sequence). The junction had 3 bases not matched to a gene; V was cut back by 2 bases and J by 1 base. The CDR3 coding sequence is TGCAGTGCTAGAAACAGGGGGCTAAGCAATCAGCCCCAGCATTTT. It encodes CSARNRGLSNQPQHF.

This clonotype was observed a few times. This sequence joins TRBV6-6 and TRBJ2-4; D is undetermined. The DNA end is a closer match to TRBJ2-7, so the J assignment may be wrong. Germline loops: CDR1 MNHNY, CDR2 SVGAGI (reference sequence). The CDR3 spans 14 residues. As DNA, the CDR3 is TGTGCCAGCAGTTACTCCCCTAGTTCCCTCGAGCAGTACTTC. Translation: CASSYSPSSLEQYF.

To note about this clonotype: One junction end does not reproduce the germline sequence, and a read error may be involved. This rearrangement joins TRBV5-1 to TRBJ2-3; D not certain. The CDR3 covers 13 residues. Germline V CDR1 and CDR2: SGHRS, YFSETQ. The CDR3 DNA sequence: TGCGCCAACAGCTTGGCCATGAGAGATACGCAGTATTTT. This sequence encodes CANSLAMRDTQYF.

This clonotype was detected only once. DNA for the CDR3: TGTGCCTGGAGTGTGTCTAGCGGGGACGTCTCCTACAATGAGCAGTTCTTC. It yields the protein CAWSVSSGDVSYNEQFF. The chain combines TRBV30 with TRBJ2-1; 9 bases fit TRBD2. V lost 0 bases and J lost 0; bases outside the gene matches: 6. The CDR3 sequence is 17 residues long. Germline lookup yields CDR1 GTSNPN and CDR2 SVGIG (reference sequence).

CDR3 DNA: TGTGCCATTAGGGGAGGAAACATAGAAAATTCACCCCTCCACTTT. This encodes CAIRGGNIENSPLHF. This chain uses TRBV10-3 with TRBJ1-6, with D possibly matching TRBD1 (5 bases). The CDR3 covers 15 residues. Germline values: CDR1 ENHRY, CDR2 SYGVKD. V dropped 9 bases and J dropped 7 bases, with 19 bases sitting between them.

This clonotype showed up just a few times. This chain connects TRBV7-2 to TRBJ1-5; no definite D call. V lost 5 bases and J lost 5, with 7 bases in between. The germline V gene has CDR1 SGHTA and CDR2 FQGNSA. The CDR3 contains 12 residues. The CDR3 loop is CASSPYDQPQHF. The CDR3 DNA reads as TGTGCCAGCAGCCCCTACGATCAGCCCCAGCATTTT.

This clonotype was seen more than once but under ten times. The chain employs TRBV7-2 and TRBJ2-5; 8 nucleotides match TRBD2. Trimming took 5 bases from V and 5 from J; bases not matched to a gene: 4. Germline CDR1 is SGHTA and CDR2 is FQGNSA. The CDR3 runs to 13 residues. In nucleotides, the CDR3 is TGTGCCAGCAGCGCCAGCGGGGGTGAGACCCAGTACTTC. Encoded protein: CASSASGGETQYF.

The chain joins TRBV6-1 to TRBJ2-3; TRBD1 matches at 8 bases. CDR1 and CDR2 (germline): MNHNS, SASEGT. The CDR3 runs to 18 residues. The V and J ends lost 6 bases and 2 bases, in that order; junction bases with no gene match: 16. For the CDR3, the DNA is TGTGCCAGCAGGATGGGACAGGAACCGTTACGCTCCACAGATACGCAGTATTTT. It translates to CASRMGQEPLRSTDTQYF.

The chain employs TRBV20-1 and TRBJ2-7; D is perhaps TRBD1 (6 bases). This CDR3 region has 13 residues. With 3 bases removed from V and 2 bases from J, the gap between germline ends came to 11 bases. Looked up from germline, CDR1 is DFQATT and CDR2 is SNEGSKA (reference sequence). The CDR3 DNA is TGCAGTGCTAGCGGGGACAAGACCTACGAGCAGTACTTC. It translates to CSASGDKTYEQYF.

This chain connects TRBV5-6 to TRBJ1-2; 7 bases match TRBD1. The CDR3 covers 16 residues. V shed 5 bases and J 0 bases; nucleotides not matched to a gene: 10. The germline CDR1 and CDR2 sequences are SGHDT and YYEEEE. DNA for the CDR3: TGTGCCAGCAGGTTTTTGGGACAGCCTTCTAACTATGGCTACACCTTC. As protein: CASRFLGQPSNYGYTF.

The rearrangement joins TRBV25-1 to TRBJ2-1; TRBD1 is a possible D gene (6 bases). The V end was cut by 3 bases, the J end by 0 bases, with 12 bases between. Germline values: CDR1 MGHDK, CDR2 SYGVNS. This CDR3 is built from 16 residues. This chain's CDR3 is CASSDQGTYSYNEQFF. Written as DNA, the CDR3 is TGTGCCAGCAGTGATCAAGGGACATACTCCTACAATGAGCAGTTCTTC.

This clonotype was seen a handful of times. The chain links TRBV25-1 to TRBJ2-1; D gene uncertain. CDR1 and CDR2 (germline): MGHDK, SYGVNS. There are 11 residues in the CDR3. Trimming took off 2 bases at V and 8 bases at J, with 4 bases between the two ends. CDR3 amino acids: CASSELDEQFF. CDR3 DNA sequence: TGTGCCAGCAGTGAACTAGATGAGCAGTTCTTC.

The rearrangement uses TRBV6-5 and TRBJ2-5; D tentatively reads TRBD1 or TRBD2 (5 bases each). The J call may be incorrect, as the DNA end agrees better with TRBJ2-7. This CDR3 has 15 residues. Germline V gene lookup returns CDR1 MNHEY and CDR2 SVGAGI. CDR3 nucleotides: TGTGCCAGCAGTAGGGGACCGTCGAGTGACTACGAGCAGTACTTC. Its protein product is CASSRGPSSDYEQYF.

This clonotype was detected only a few times. The gene calls are TRBV7-9 and TRBJ2-5, with 10 bases matching TRBD1. Germline values: CDR1 SEHNR, CDR2 FQNEAQ (reference sequence). After removal of 5 bases from V and 4 bases from J, the junction contained 7 bases not matched to a gene. The CDR3 has 15 amino acids. This CDR3 reads CASSTSRTGGETQYF. The CDR3 DNA sequence: TGTGCCAGCAGCACGAGCAGGACAGGGGGAGAGACCCAGTACTTC. The full variable domain, in which reference TRBV7-9 and TRBJ2-5 provide the parts outside the CDR3, is DTGVSQNPRHKITKRGQNVTFRCDPISEHNRLYWYRQTLGQGPEFLTYFQNEAQLEKSRLLSDRFSAERPKGSFSTLEIQRTEQGDSAMYLCASSTSRTGGETQYFGPGTRLLVL.

This sequence joins TRBV29-1 and TRBJ2-5; TRBD1 matches 10 bases. V shed 6 bases, J shed 11 bases, and the junction held 18 bases outside the gene matches. The CDR3 runs to 15 residues. The germline V gene has CDR1 SQVTM and CDR2 ANQGSEA. As DNA, the CDR3 is TGCAGCGTCACCAGACAGGGGGCTTTACGGAATGAGCAGTACTTC. It codes for CSVTRQGALRNEQYF.

V is TRBV6-5 and J is TRBJ1-2; D remains ambiguous. The CDR3 sequence is 14 residues long. Between the trimmed V and J ends, which lost 1 base and 8 bases, there was a span of 14 bases. Per the germline V gene, CDR1 is MNHEY and CDR2 is SVGAGI. CDR3 sequence (DNA): TGTGCCAGCAGTTACTACGGACCCGAGCCGGGCTACACCTTC. It yields the protein CASSYYGPEPGYTF.

Only a few counts were recorded for this clonotype. This rearrangement joins TRBV7-9 to TRBJ2-7, with TRBD2 matching 10 bases. CDR1 is SEHNR, CDR2 FQNEAQ, per germline (reference sequence). Unmatched junction bases numbered 11, after V lost 5 bases and J lost 10 bases. This CDR3 is built from 14 residues. CDR3 DNA sequence: TGTGCCAGCAGCCTAACTAGCGGGGCTGGCGGACAGTACTTC. Translated: CASSLTSGAGGQYF.

This clonotype occurred a few times. The chain recombines TRBV4-1 with TRBJ1-4; D is possibly TRBD1 (5 bases). The CDR3 consists of 16 residues. CDR1 is MGHRA and CDR2 is YSYEKL in the germline V gene. The V and J ends lost 0 bases and 3 bases respectively, with 11 bases between them. Here the CDR3 reads CASSQDLTAANEKLFF. CDR3 DNA: TGCGCCAGCAGCCAAGATTTGACAGCAGCTAATGAAAAACTGTTTTTT.

V gene TRBV6-5 combines with J gene TRBJ2-7, with 8 bases lining up with TRBD2. The junction had 14 bases not matched to a gene; V was cut back by 0 bases and J by 7 bases. Germline-derived CDR1 and CDR2 are MNHEY and SVGAGI. This CDR3 has 17 residues. CDR3 sequence reads: CASSYSSAGGAGREQYF. In DNA form, the CDR3 reads TGTGCCAGCAGTTACTCGTCCGCGGGGGGCGCGGGTCGTGAGCAGTACTTC.

This clonotype was found a few times. CDR3 nucleotides: TGCAGTGCTAGAGGGGGACGGGATGAGCAGTACTTC. It encodes CSARGGRDEQYF. The V call is TRBV20-1, the J call TRBJ2-5; D possibly uses TRBD1 or TRBD2 (5 bases each). Deletions cut 1 base from V and 11 bases from J, with 14 bases between. The germline CDR1 and CDR2 sequences are DFQATT and SNEGSKA (reference sequence). The CDR3 sequence is 12 residues long.

This clonotype has just a few counts. V usage is TRBV11-2 and J usage is TRBJ2-1, with D unresolved. CDR1 is SGHAT and CDR2 is FQNNGV in the germline V gene. This CDR3 has 12 amino acids. V was cut by 2 bases and J by 7 bases, with 6 bases left in between. The CDR3: CASSLYPNEQFF. Here the CDR3 DNA reads TGTGCCAGCAGCTTATACCCAAATGAGCAGTTCTTC.

The V call is TRBV29-1, the J call TRBJ2-1; 11 bases line up with TRBD2. V shed 0 bases and J 7 bases; nucleotides not matched to a gene: 2. The CDR3 loop spans 14 amino acids. Germline CDR1 SQVTM, CDR2 ANQGSEA. CDR3 coding DNA: TGCAGCGTTGAAGAGTCTAGCGGGAGGAATGAGCAGTTCTTC. Its translation: CSVEESSGRNEQFF.

This sequence joins TRBV12-3 or TRBV12-4 and TRBJ1-5; a possible D gene is TRBD1 (6 bases). V was trimmed by 6 bases and J by 7 bases, leaving 19 bases between them. The CDR3 has 15 residues. The CDR3 loop reads CASSPNRGGLQPQHF. CDR3 nucleotide sequence: TGTGCCAGCAGCCCGAATAGGGGGGGACTCCAGCCCCAGCATTTT.

In this sample, this clonotype turned up a few times. The J gene is TRBJ2-1, the V gene TRBV5-5; D call uncertain. Trimming cost V 2 bases and J 9 bases, with 9 bases left between them. The CDR3 is 12 residues long. Germline loops: CDR1 SGHKS, CDR2 YYEKEE (reference sequence). This CDR3 reads CASSFLGSEQFF. CDR3 sequence (DNA): TGTGCCAGCAGCTTTCTTGGATCTGAGCAGTTCTTC. Variable domain in full (rest from reference TRBV5-5 and TRBJ2-1): DAGVTQSPTHLIKTRGQQVTLRCSPISGHKSVSWYQQVLGQGPQFIFQYYEKEERGRGNFPDRFSARQFPNYSSELNVNALLLGDSALYLCASSFLGSEQFFGPGTRLTVL.

The chain has TRBV5-1 and TRBJ2-7; TRBD2 aligns across 12 bases. V dropped 0 bases and J dropped 5; count of bases not matched to a gene: 12. Germline CDR1 is SGHRS and CDR2 is YFSETQ. This CDR3 has 18 residues. CDR3 sequence: CASSLVAGTSGRRHEQYF. For the CDR3, the DNA is TGCGCCAGCAGCTTGGTCGCCGGGACTAGCGGGCGACGCCACGAGCAGTACTTC.